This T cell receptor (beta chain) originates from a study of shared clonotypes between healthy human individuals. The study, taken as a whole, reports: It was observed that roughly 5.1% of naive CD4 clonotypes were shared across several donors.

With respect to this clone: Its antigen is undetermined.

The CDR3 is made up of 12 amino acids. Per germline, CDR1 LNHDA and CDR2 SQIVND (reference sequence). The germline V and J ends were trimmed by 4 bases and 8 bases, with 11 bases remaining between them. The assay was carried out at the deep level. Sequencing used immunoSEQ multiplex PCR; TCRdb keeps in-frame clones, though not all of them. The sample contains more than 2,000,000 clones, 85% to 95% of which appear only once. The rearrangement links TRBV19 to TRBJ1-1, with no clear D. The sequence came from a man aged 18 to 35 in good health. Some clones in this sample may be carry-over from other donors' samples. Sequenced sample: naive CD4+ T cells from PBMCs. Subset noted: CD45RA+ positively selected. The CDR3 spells CASSKLSQEAFF. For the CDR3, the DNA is TGTGCCAGTAGTAAGCTGAGTCAAGAAGCTTTCTTT. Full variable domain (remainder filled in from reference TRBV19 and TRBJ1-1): DGGITQSPKYLFRKEGQNVTLSCEQNLNHDAMYWYRQDPGQGLRLIYYSQIVNDFQKGDIAEGYSVSREKKESFPLTVTSAQKNPTAFYLCASSKLSQEAFFGQGTRLTVV.